The present entry profiles one T cell receptor beta chain with its context. The CDR3 sequence is 14 residues long. V lost 5 bases, J lost 3 bases, and 3 bases stayed unmatched. Germline lookup yields CDR1 SGHTA and CDR2 FQGNSA. Source study methods: Quantification of nucleated cells was approximated via reference gene primer amplification. Libraries were prepared by immunoSEQ multiplex PCR; TCRdb keeps only in-frame clonotypes and omits some of them. That table gives V, J and clone size, and the DNA gave D and trimming. The sample lists 200,000 to 300,000 clones, 88% occurring once. This record comes from a study of blood T cell repertoires in COVID-19. Across the whole study: Sites in the United States, Italy and Spain provided acute and convalescent COVID-19 samples. Sources were T cells, B-cell-depleted T cells, or PBMCs; the material itself was cDNA or gDNA.

Sequenced: peripheral blood. The clonotype comes from a human donor in a cohort sampled during active COVID-19. This chain uses TRBV7-2 with TRBJ1-3; 8 bases map to TRBD1. The CDR3 here is CASSRTGGGNTIYF. As DNA, the CDR3 is TGTGCCAGCAGCAGAACAGGGGGTGGAAACACCATATATTTT.